Below are 16 T cell receptor beta chains sequenced from a single sample in a study of blood T cells in healthy people across ages. Combining a sample-barcoded 5' primer with a J-beta primer mix, a second PCR ran for roughly 6 to 11 cycles. TCRdb independently ran MiXCR on the 5' RACE reads; one entry per CDR3 protein. The sample carries approximately 1,700,000 distinct CDR3 sequences, 35% to 50% recorded once. Sequencing was done on a sample of blood. The receptors were gathered from a human donor in good health.

This clonotype has only a few counts. The chain is built from TRBV11-2 and TRBJ2-5; 9 nucleotides agree with TRBD1. The better agreement between TRBJ2-7 and the DNA end casts doubt on the J call. The CDR3 is made up of 15 amino acids. CDR1 and CDR2 (germline): SGHAT, FQNNGV. CDR3 coding DNA: TGTGCCAGCAGGGAACCGGGACAGGGTCCGTACGAGCAGTACTTC. Translated, it gives CASREPGQGPYEQYF.

Comment on this clonotype: The junction and the germline gene differ at one end; a read error may be behind it. This rearrangement joins TRBV29-1 to TRBJ1-1; D perhaps matches TRBD1 (6 bases). The CDR3 contains 14 residues. Per the germline V gene, CDR1 is SQVTM and CDR2 is ANQGSEA. The CDR3: CSVAQGLMNTEAFF. The CDR3 DNA reads as TGCAGCGTTGCACAGGGTCTAATGAACACTGAGGCTTTCTTT.

The chain carries TRBV4-1 and TRBJ2-5; no definite D call. Germline V CDR1 and CDR2: MGHRA, YSYEKL. CDR3 size: 16 residues. Trimming left V 0 bases short and J 5 bases short, with 16 bases between. CDR3 bases: TGCGCCAGCAGCCAAGAAAGTTTTAACTCTGGGGAGACCCAGTACTTC. Residues: CASSQESFNSGETQYF.

This clonotype has a handful of counts. The gene calls are TRBV5-1 and TRBJ2-7; 7 bases align to TRBD1. J lost 1 base, V lost 4 bases, and 5 bases had no gene match. The CDR3 covers 14 residues. Germline V gene lookup returns CDR1 SGHRS and CDR2 YFSETQ. The CDR3 reads CASSTGTESYEQYF. The CDR3 DNA follows: TGCGCCAGCAGCACAGGGACAGAATCCTACGAGCAGTACTTC.

The CDR3 nucleotides are TGTGCCAGCAGCTTAGTCCTCAGCCTGGGTTGCGAGCAGTACTTC. It yields the protein CASSLVLSLGCEQYF. This sequence joins TRBV7-2 and TRBJ2-5; no reliable D call. The end of the DNA is better explained by TRBJ2-7, so the J call may be wrong. Germline V lookup: CDR1 SGHTA, CDR2 FQGNSA. This CDR3 spans 15 amino acids.

Concerning this clonotype: The junction shows a germline mismatch at one end, possibly a read error. The gene calls are TRBV12-3 or TRBV12-4 and TRBJ1-6; D is uncertain. The CDR3 extends over 13 amino acids. This CDR3 is CASSLDGSSPLHF. The CDR3 DNA follows: TGTGCCAGCAGCTTAGACGGTTCTTCACCCCTCCACTTT.

The chain recombines TRBV27 with TRBJ1-2; perhaps TRBD1 as D (6 bases). V shed 7 bases and J shed 7 bases, with 19 bases lying between them. The CDR3 loop spans 14 amino acids. Germline CDR1 reads MNHEY; CDR2 reads SMNVEV (reference sequence). CDR3 residues: CASTQGGGTIGYTF. CDR3 bases: TGTGCCAGCACCCAAGGGGGTGGGACCATTGGCTACACCTTC.

This sequence joins TRBV12-5 and TRBJ1-5; D possibly corresponds to TRBD1 (5 bases). This CDR3 spans 14 amino acids. V was pared by 7 bases and J by 4 bases, with 14 bases between. Germline V gives CDR1 LGHNT, CDR2 FRNRAP. This CDR3 reads CASDETAWNQPQHF. In DNA, the CDR3 is TGTGCTAGTGACGAGACAGCGTGGAATCAGCCCCAGCATTTT.

The CDR3 loop is CASSRVGAGVEQFF. For the CDR3, the DNA is TGTGCCAGCAGTCGGGTAGGCGCGGGGGTTGAGCAGTTCTTC. The chain links TRBV12-3 or TRBV12-4 to TRBJ2-1, with 7 nucleotides matching TRBD2. The length of the CDR3 is 14 residues. V shed 5 bases, J shed 9 bases, and the junction held 10 bases outside the gene matches.

The sample holds a few counts of this clonotype. The germline gene is not matched at one end of the junction; a read error may be the cause. The chain carries TRBV11-3 and TRBJ1-1; D is possibly TRBD1 (5 bases). The germline V gene encodes CDR1 SGHNT and CDR2 YENEEA. The CDR3 runs to 16 residues. The CDR3 loop is CASSLDPSRRGSKAFF. The CDR3 DNA reads as TGTGCCAGCAGCCTAGATCCCAGCCGGAGGGGATCGAAAGCTTTCTTT.

This clonotype was picked up a small number of times. The CDR3 loop is CASSSLRQGRAEQFF. The CDR3 coding sequence is TGCGCCAGCAGCTCTCTGAGGCAGGGGAGGGCTGAGCAGTTCTTC. This chain uses TRBV5-1 with TRBJ2-1; D might be TRBD2 (7 bases). The CDR3 length is 15 residues. Trimming took 3 bases from V and 9 from J, leaving 19 bases between them. Germline CDR1 and CDR2: SGHRS and YFSETQ.

The gene calls are TRBV7-9 and TRBJ1-1, with D unclear. Germline CDR1 SEHNR, CDR2 FQNEAQ (reference sequence). Trimming pared 2 bases from V and 7 bases from J, leaving 14 bases between. This CDR3 comprises 14 residues. Written as DNA, the CDR3 is TGTGCCAGCAGCTTATACTCCGGGGAGAATGAAGCTTTCTTT. Translated: CASSLYSGENEAFF. Using reference TRBV7-9 and TRBJ1-1 for the parts outside the CDR3, the full variable domain is DTGVSQNPRHKITKRGQNVTFRCDPISEHNRLYWYRQTLGQGPEFLTYFQNEAQLEKSRLLSDRFSAERPKGSFSTLEIQRTEQGDSAMYLCASSLYSGENEAFFGQGTRLTVV.

The chain uses TRBV12-3 or TRBV12-4 and TRBJ1-1; D perhaps matches TRBD1 (6 bases). The V end was cut by 5 bases, the J end by 4 bases, with 14 bases between. The CDR3 spans 14 residues. The CDR3 DNA is TGTGCCAGCAGTCTCACTGACAGGACCACTGAAGCTTTCTTT. The encoded protein is CASSLTDRTTEAFF.

The rearrangement joins TRBV3-1 to TRBJ2-7; D may be TRBD2 (6 bases). The CDR3 runs to 14 residues. The V end lost 7 bases, the J end lost 1 base, and 14 bases lay between the germline ends. CDR1 is LGHDT, CDR2 YNNKEL, per germline (reference sequence). The CDR3 protein is CASTPPGSSYEQYF. CDR3 nucleotide sequence: TGTGCCAGCACGCCCCCCGGGAGTTCCTACGAGCAGTACTTC.

V gene TRBV12-3 or TRBV12-4 combines with J gene TRBJ2-3; 7 nucleotides match TRBD2. The CDR3 runs to 14 residues. V gave up 10 bases and J gave up 2 bases; unmatched junction bases: 9. CDR3 sequence (DNA): TGTGCCACGGTGGCTAGCGGTTACACAGATACGCAGTATTTT. Amino acid sequence: CATVASGYTDTQYF.

This clonotype showed up just a few times. This chain uses TRBV12-3 or TRBV12-4 with TRBJ1-4; D is unresolved. The CDR3 consists of 13 residues. V lost 6 bases, J lost 2 bases, and 7 bases lay in between. CDR3: CASSTGTNEKLFF. The CDR3, as DNA: TGTGCCAGCAGCACTGGGACTAATGAAAAACTGTTTTTT.